A selection of T cell receptor beta chains follows, all from one sample in a study of cytomegalovirus exposure and HLA in healthy donors. Using immunoSEQ multiplex PCR, the repertoire was profiled, and TCRdb retains in-frame clones only, with some absent. The sample lists approximately 85,000 clones; around 80% were seen once. The sequencing sample was made of PBMCs. Receptor source: a man between 25 and 39 years old in good health and CMV-seronegative. Each CDR3 is given with its conserved first and last residue. Fields, in order: clone size, D gene, V gene, J gene, CDR3 DNA, CDR3 protein. A D gene is named only where the DNA matches it firmly. Rows give clone size only sometimes, using once, few, many, or a class for an expanded clone.

abundance: NA; d_gene: NA; v_gene: TRBV5-1; j_gene: TRBJ2-3; CDR3nt: TGCGCCAGCAGCCTATCGGGGGGCACAGATACGCAGTATTTT; CDR3aa: CASSLSGGTDTQYF
abundance: few; d_gene: TRBD2; v_gene: TRBV19; j_gene: TRBJ2-7; CDR3nt: TGTGCCAGTAGTCTAGGACTAGCGGGGGCCTACGAGCAGTACTTC; CDR3aa: CASSLGLAGAYEQYF
abundance: NA; d_gene: TRBD1; v_gene: TRBV25-1; j_gene: TRBJ1-2; CDR3nt: TGTGCCAGCAGTCCAGGGACAGGAATGGAAGGCTACACCTTC; CDR3aa: CASSPGTGMEGYTF
abundance: once; d_gene: NA; v_gene: TRBV6-1; j_gene: TRBJ2-3; CDR3nt: TGTGCCAGCAGTGAAGGGACAGCGAGCTTCGCAGATACGCAGTATTTT; CDR3aa: CASSEGTASFADTQYF
abundance: NA; d_gene: NA; v_gene: TRBV5-1; j_gene: TRBJ2-7; CDR3nt: TGCGCCAGCAGCTTGGAGCCTTTTGGCTACGAGCAGTACTTC; CDR3aa: CASSLEPFGYEQYF
abundance: NA; d_gene: TRBD1; v_gene: TRBV27; j_gene: TRBJ2-7; CDR3nt: TGTGCCAGCAGTTTATCGACAGGGGCAGCGGGCGAGCAGTACTTC; CDR3aa: CASSLSTGAAGEQYF
abundance: NA; d_gene: NA; v_gene: TRBV9; j_gene: TRBJ1-3; CDR3nt: TGTGCCAGCAGCCTCGGGATCTCCTCTGGAAACACCATATATTTT; CDR3aa: CASSLGISSGNTIYF
abundance: NA; d_gene: TRBD1; v_gene: TRBV5-1; j_gene: TRBJ2-2; CDR3nt: TGCGCCAGCAGGTTATCCGGGACAGGGGTCACCGGGGAGCTGTTTTTT; CDR3aa: CASRLSGTGVTGELFF
abundance: once; d_gene: TRBD1; v_gene: TRBV7-9; j_gene: TRBJ2-5; CDR3nt: TGTGCCAGCAGCCACCGACAGGGACATCAAGAGACCCAGTACTTC; CDR3aa: CASSHRQGHQETQYF
abundance: few; d_gene: TRBD2; v_gene: TRBV6-4; j_gene: TRBJ2-3; CDR3nt: TGTGCCAGCAGTGAGGCTAGCGGGAGTACAGATACGCAGTATTTT; CDR3aa: CASSEASGSTDTQYF
abundance: NA; d_gene: NA; v_gene: TRBV10-3; j_gene: TRBJ1-1; CDR3nt: TGTGCCATCAGTGCGAGGGAAACACTACATGAAGCTTTCTTT; CDR3aa: CAISARETLHEAFF
abundance: once; d_gene: NA; v_gene: TRBV10-3; j_gene: TRBJ1-2; CDR3nt: TGTGCCATCTCCTACCTAGACTATGGCTACACCTTC; CDR3aa: CAISYLDYGYTF
abundance: once; d_gene: NA; v_gene: TRBV10-3; j_gene: TRBJ2-5; CDR3nt: TGTGCCACCAAGGACACGGACCTTTTGGAGACCCAGTACTTC; CDR3aa: CATKDTDLLETQYF
abundance: NA; d_gene: NA; v_gene: TRBV6-5; j_gene: TRBJ2-7; CDR3nt: TGTGCCAGTAGCCCGCAAACCGTCGGGTACGAGCAGTACTTC; CDR3aa: CASSPQTVGYEQYF
abundance: once; d_gene: TRBD1; v_gene: TRBV2; j_gene: TRBJ2-1; CDR3nt: TGTGCCAGCAGTGAGAACCTTTCCGGGACAGGCAATGAGCAGTTCTTC; CDR3aa: CASSENLSGTGNEQFF
abundance: NA; d_gene: TRBD1; v_gene: TRBV6-5; j_gene: TRBJ2-5; CDR3nt: TGTGCCAGCAGTTACTCCCAGGGGGCGGAGACCCAGTACTTC; CDR3aa: CASSYSQGAETQYF
abundance: NA; d_gene: NA; v_gene: TRBV5-6; j_gene: TRBJ2-1; CDR3nt: TGTGCCAGCAGCTTTTTCCAGGCTCACCAACCGTTCTTC; CDR3aa: CASSFFQAHQPFF
abundance: NA; d_gene: TRBD1; v_gene: TRBV7-9; j_gene: TRBJ1-2; CDR3nt: TGTGCCAGCAGCCCTGGGACAGGTTATGGCTACACCTTC; CDR3aa: CASSPGTGYGYTF
abundance: NA; d_gene: NA; v_gene: TRBV5-1; j_gene: TRBJ1-6; CDR3nt: TGCGCCAGCAGCCTCGAACCCCCGAGCTCCTATAATTCACCCCTCCACTTT; CDR3aa: CASSLEPPSSYNSPLHF
abundance: NA; d_gene: NA; v_gene: TRBV10-2; j_gene: TRBJ1-5; CDR3nt: TGCGTCAGCAGTGAGTCTATTTGGACCGGGAGTAATCAGCCCCAGCATTTT; CDR3aa: CVSSESIWTGSNQPQHF
abundance: NA; d_gene: NA; v_gene: TRBV2; j_gene: TRBJ1-2; CDR3nt: TGTGCCAGCAGATGGGCGGGAGACTATGGCTACACCTTC; CDR3aa: CASRWAGDYGYTF
abundance: NA; d_gene: TRBD1; v_gene: TRBV19; j_gene: TRBJ2-6; CDR3nt: TGTGCCAGTAGACTCCGACAGGGGGCAGTCTCTGGGGCCAACGTCCTGACTTTC; CDR3aa: CASRLRQGAVSGANVLTF
abundance: NA; d_gene: TRBD1; v_gene: TRBV30; j_gene: TRBJ1-1; CDR3nt: TGTGCCTGGAGCGCGTATGACAGGGACACTGAAGCTTTCTTT; CDR3aa: CAWSAYDRDTEAFF
abundance: NA; d_gene: TRBD1; v_gene: TRBV11-2; j_gene: TRBJ2-1; CDR3nt: TGTGCCAGCAGCCGACAGGGACCCAATTACAATGAGCAGTTCTTC; CDR3aa: CASSRQGPNYNEQFF
abundance: NA; d_gene: NA; v_gene: TRBV6-1; j_gene: TRBJ1-2; CDR3nt: TGTGCCAGCAGTGGACAGATAACTAACTATGGCTACACCTTC; CDR3aa: CASSGQITNYGYTF
abundance: NA; d_gene: NA; v_gene: TRBV10-3; j_gene: TRBJ2-7; CDR3nt: TGTGCCATCAGTCGGGGTCGTGAGGACGAGCAGTACTTC; CDR3aa: CAISRGREDEQYF
abundance: once; d_gene: TRBD2; v_gene: TRBV30; j_gene: TRBJ2-3; CDR3nt: TGTGCCGGCTCCGGGCGGGGGGACACAGATACGCAGTATTTT; CDR3aa: CAGSGRGDTDTQYF
abundance: NA; d_gene: TRBD2; v_gene: TRBV7-2; j_gene: TRBJ2-1; CDR3nt: TGTGCCAGCAGCTTAGTGGCGGGGGGCAGGAATGAGCAGTTCTTC; CDR3aa: CASSLVAGGRNEQFF
abundance: NA; d_gene: TRBD1; v_gene: TRBV5-1; j_gene: TRBJ2-7; CDR3nt: TGCGCCAGCAGCTTGGACAGGGGGCGTCTTCTCGGGAACGAGCAGTACTTC; CDR3aa: CASSLDRGRLLGNEQYF
abundance: NA; d_gene: TRBD2; v_gene: TRBV7-2; j_gene: TRBJ2-1; CDR3nt: TGTGCCAGCAGCTTGATGGGCGGGGGGGCATCCTCCTACAATGAGCAGTTCTTC; CDR3aa: CASSLMGGGASSYNEQFF
abundance: NA; d_gene: NA; v_gene: TRBV7-2; j_gene: TRBJ2-7; CDR3nt: TGTGCCACTTCAACAGGGATCTCCTACGAGCAGTACTTC; CDR3aa: CATSTGISYEQYF
abundance: NA; d_gene: TRBD2; v_gene: TRBV18; j_gene: TRBJ2-1; CDR3nt: TGTGCCAGCTCCGTACTAGCGGGGGAAAACAATGAGCAGTTCTTC; CDR3aa: CASSVLAGENNEQFF
abundance: NA; d_gene: NA; v_gene: TRBV30; j_gene: TRBJ1-1; CDR3nt: TGTGCCTGGAGTGTACCGGGGGGGGCAGGAGCTTTCTTT; CDR3aa: CAWSVPGGAGAFF
abundance: NA; d_gene: TRBD2; v_gene: TRBV7-9; j_gene: TRBJ2-3; CDR3nt: TGTGCCAGCAGCTCGGGACTAGCGGGGCCAGATACGCAGTATTTT; CDR3aa: CASSSGLAGPDTQYF
abundance: NA; d_gene: TRBD1; v_gene: TRBV7-2; j_gene: TRBJ2-5; CDR3nt: TGTGCCAGCAGCGCAAACAGGGGAAAAGAGACCCAGTACTTC; CDR3aa: CASSANRGKETQYF
abundance: NA; d_gene: NA; v_gene: TRBV18; j_gene: TRBJ1-5; CDR3nt: TGTGCCAGCTCACCCGAGGGTACGAGCAATCAGCCCCAGCATTTT; CDR3aa: CASSPEGTSNQPQHF
abundance: NA; d_gene: TRBD1; v_gene: TRBV10-1; j_gene: TRBJ2-2; CDR3nt: TGCGCCAGCAGTGAACCACAGGGGGACCCCAACCCCGGGGAGCTGTTTTTT; CDR3aa: CASSEPQGDPNPGELFF
abundance: few; d_gene: NA; v_gene: TRBV30; j_gene: TRBJ2-1; CDR3nt: TGTGCCTGGAGTGTTTCAGAAGTGAATGAGCAGTTCTTC; CDR3aa: CAWSVSEVNEQFF
abundance: NA; d_gene: TRBD1; v_gene: TRBV6-5; j_gene: TRBJ1-2; CDR3nt: TGTGCCAGCAGGCTAGACAGGGGCCAATCTTATGGCTACACCTTC; CDR3aa: CASRLDRGQSYGYTF
abundance: NA; d_gene: NA; v_gene: TRBV30; j_gene: TRBJ2-5; CDR3nt: TGTGCCTGGGAGCGCCTTGAGACCCAGTACTTC; CDR3aa: CAWERLETQYF
abundance: NA; d_gene: NA; v_gene: TRBV5-1; j_gene: TRBJ2-7; CDR3nt: TGCGCCAGCAGCTCGCCCTCCGGGACGGGGGATCACGAGCAGTACTTC; CDR3aa: CASSSPSGTGDHEQYF
abundance: once; d_gene: TRBD2; v_gene: TRBV5-1; j_gene: TRBJ2-7; CDR3nt: TGCGCCAGCAGCTCACACCGCGGGACTAGCGCTTCCTACGAGCAGTACTTC; CDR3aa: CASSSHRGTSASYEQYF
abundance: NA; d_gene: NA; v_gene: TRBV18; j_gene: TRBJ2-7; CDR3nt: TGTGCCAGCTCCCAACCGGGACTCAGGGACTACGAGCAGTACTTC; CDR3aa: CASSQPGLRDYEQYF
abundance: once; d_gene: TRBD1; v_gene: TRBV27; j_gene: TRBJ1-1; CDR3nt: TGTGCCAGCAGAGACAGGGGGCTGGTCACTGAAGCTTTCTTT; CDR3aa: CASRDRGLVTEAFF
abundance: once; d_gene: NA; v_gene: TRBV5-1; j_gene: TRBJ2-1; CDR3nt: TGCGCCAGCAGCTTGGCGGGTACTTCTTTCAATGAGCAGTTCTTC; CDR3aa: CASSLAGTSFNEQFF
abundance: NA; d_gene: NA; v_gene: TRBV25-1; j_gene: TRBJ1-1; CDR3nt: TGTGCCAGCAGTGACTTGCTGGGAAGAGGGACTGAAGCTTTCTTT; CDR3aa: CASSDLLGRGTEAFF
abundance: NA; d_gene: NA; v_gene: TRBV15; j_gene: TRBJ2-7; CDR3nt: TGTGCCACCAGCAGGAGTAAGGGGTACGAGCAGTACTTC; CDR3aa: CATSRSKGYEQYF
abundance: NA; d_gene: NA; v_gene: TRBV7-3; j_gene: TRBJ1-6; CDR3nt: TGTGCCAGCAGCTTAATCGGCAGGGCGCTGTCACCCCTCCACTTT; CDR3aa: CASSLIGRALSPLHF
abundance: NA; d_gene: TRBD1; v_gene: TRBV15; j_gene: TRBJ1-4; CDR3nt: TGTGCCACCAGCGCTACCGGGACAGGGGGCGAAAAACTGTTTTTT; CDR3aa: CATSATGTGGEKLFF
abundance: few; d_gene: TRBD2; v_gene: TRBV5-1; j_gene: TRBJ2-1; CDR3nt: TGCGCCAGCAGCCCGGGGGGTCGGAGCTCCTACAATGAGCAGTTCTTC; CDR3aa: CASSPGGRSSYNEQFF
abundance: NA; d_gene: NA; v_gene: TRBV27; j_gene: TRBJ2-3; CDR3nt: TGTGCCAGCAGTTTAGGGACTACAGGGAGGGATACGCAGTATTTT; CDR3aa: CASSLGTTGRDTQYF
abundance: few; d_gene: NA; v_gene: TRBV7-9; j_gene: TRBJ2-5; CDR3nt: TGTGCCAGCAGCTTAATGGGTACTTCCAGGGGCAGGGGTCAGGAGACCCAGTACTTC; CDR3aa: CASSLMGTSRGRGQETQYF
abundance: NA; d_gene: NA; v_gene: TRBV6-1; j_gene: TRBJ1-3; CDR3nt: TGTGCCAGCACCCAATTGGGCGTCTCTGGAAACACCATATATTTT; CDR3aa: CASTQLGVSGNTIYF
abundance: NA; d_gene: NA; v_gene: TRBV6-5; j_gene: TRBJ1-2; CDR3nt: TGTGCCAGCAGTTGCGGAGCGGACTATGGCTACACCTTC; CDR3aa: CASSCGADYGYTF
abundance: NA; d_gene: TRBD1; v_gene: TRBV30; j_gene: TRBJ2-3; CDR3nt: TGTGCCTGGAACAGGGGTACGCAGTATTTT; CDR3aa: CAWNRGTQYF
abundance: NA; d_gene: NA; v_gene: TRBV7-9; j_gene: TRBJ2-7; CDR3nt: TGTTCCAGCAGCTTAGCCGGCGGGAACGAGCAGTACTTC; CDR3aa: CSSSLAGGNEQYF
abundance: NA; d_gene: NA; v_gene: TRBV5-1; j_gene: TRBJ2-7; CDR3nt: TGCGCCAGCAGCTTGGAAAACCGGGGTTCCTACGAGCAGTACTTC; CDR3aa: CASSLENRGSYEQYF